This T cell receptor beta chain was obtained from a study of T cell repertoires in cytomegalovirus infection. This clonotype was seen a handful of times. What it binds is unknown. V shed 5 bases and J 8 bases; nucleotides not matched to a gene: 12. The CDR3 sequence is 15 residues long. TCRdb itself ran the reads through MiXCR, one entry per CDR3 protein. The table has some 500,000 distinct CDR3 sequences, around 30% seen once. The specimen was cultured PBMCs, collected from culture after CMV antigen stimulation. This TCR was sampled from a human donor in good health (CMV status not recorded). Some clones in this sample may be carry-over from other donors' samples. The chain couples TRBV12-3 or TRBV12-4 to TRBJ2-1, with 7 bases lining up with TRBD2. The CDR3 here is CASSSWAGARDEQFF. DNA of the CDR3: TGTGCCAGCAGTAGCTGGGCGGGAGCTCGGGATGAGCAGTTCTTC.